A single sample is the source of the 22 T cell receptor beta chains below, sequenced in a study of regulatory T cells in long-lasting Graves disease. As for time point: newly diagnosed GD, antithyroid drugs for less than 3 months. RNA isolated from PBMCs was used to make the TCR library. Assembly of TCR beta libraries relied on iRepertoire HTBI primers together with Arm-PCR of CDR3 regions. TCRdb itself ran the multiplex PCR reads through MiXCR, one entry per CDR3 protein. The sample shows around 400,000 distinct CDR3 sequences, approximately 10% of them seen only once. The data also belong to a second study, concerning T cells in Graves' hyperthyroidism and ophthalmopathy.

Sequencing was performed on peripheral blood mononuclear cells (PBMCs), taken at new diagnosis, from a patient treated with antithyroid drugs. The receptor source for this set is a young woman with Graves disease.

This clonotype has ten or more counts. The genes are TRBV6-2 or TRBV6-3 and TRBJ1-4; no definite D call. V shed 4 bases and J shed 7 bases, with 10 bases lying between them. There are 13 residues in the CDR3. Germline CDR1 and CDR2: MNHEY and SVGEGT. This CDR3 is CASSSLLAEKLFF. CDR3 in DNA: TGTGCCAGCAGTTCACTATTGGCTGAAAAACTGTTTTTT.

This clonotype was seen ten or more times. CDR3: CSANTNQETQYF. CDR3 nucleotide sequence: TGCAGTGCTAATACGAACCAAGAGACCCAGTACTTC. The chain employs TRBV20-1 and TRBJ2-5; D call uncertain. The CDR3 runs 12 residues. Germline CDR1 and CDR2: DFQATT and SNEGSKA (reference sequence). V shed 4 bases and J shed 0 bases, with 6 bases lying between them.

J is TRBJ2-5 and V is TRBV20-1, with no clear D. CDR3 length: 13 residues. Germline CDR1 is DFQATT and CDR2 is SNEGSKA (reference sequence). Between the trimmed V and J ends, which lost 5 bases and 2 bases, there was a span of 12 bases. The CDR3 region is CSASRVKQETQYF. CDR3 DNA: TGCAGTGCTTCCCGGGTAAAACAAGAGACCCAGTACTTC.

Many counts were recorded for this clonotype. This chain joins TRBV6-2 or TRBV6-3 and TRBJ1-5, with D possibly matching TRBD1 (6 bases). Germline lookup yields CDR1 MNHEY and CDR2 SVGEGT. Trimming stripped 0 bases from V and 7 bases from J, with 22 bases between. This CDR3 contains 18 residues. The CDR3 sequence: CASSYSVLGRGGWQPQHF. The CDR3 DNA follows: TGTGCCAGCAGTTACTCGGTCCTTGGCAGGGGCGGATGGCAGCCCCAGCATTTT.

This clonotype came up many times. This chain's CDR3 is CASSLWRADTEAFF. The CDR3 nucleotides are TGTGCCAGCAGTTTATGGAGGGCGGACACTGAAGCTTTCTTT. The chain carries TRBV27 and TRBJ1-1; D is undetermined. Germline-derived CDR1 and CDR2 are MNHEY and SMNVEV (reference sequence). Trimming shortened V by 1 base and J by 3 bases, and 9 bases separated the two germline ends. The CDR3 runs 14 residues.

This clonotype came up a few times. The rearrangement joins TRBV4-3 to TRBJ1-2, with D tentatively TRBD1 (5 bases). Germline V gives CDR1 LGHNA, CDR2 YSLEER. This CDR3 spans 15 amino acids. The V end was cut by 0 bases, the J end by 5 bases, with 13 bases between. CDR3 in amino acids: CASSQERSPGYGYTF. Here the CDR3 DNA reads TGCGCCAGCAGCCAAGAAAGGAGCCCAGGGTATGGCTACACCTTC.

This clonotype was recorded at least ten times. This sequence joins TRBV7-8 and TRBJ2-2, with TRBD1 as a possible D gene (6 bases). The CDR3 covers 17 residues. V was cut by 8 bases and J by 3 bases, with 22 bases left in between. The V gene's germline CDR1 is SGHVS and CDR2 FQNEAQ. The CDR3 sequence: CASYPSGDLTHTGELFF. The CDR3 coding sequence is TGTGCCAGCTACCCTTCAGGGGATCTTACGCACACCGGGGAGCTGTTTTTT. Filled out from reference TRBV7-8 and TRBJ2-2, the complete variable domain reads GAGVSQSPRYKVAKRGQDVALRCDPISGHVSLFWYQQALGQGPEFLTYFQNEAQLDKSGLPSDRFFAERPEGSVSTLKIQRTQQEDSAVYLCASYPSGDLTHTGELFFGEGSRLTVL.

The gene calls are TRBV20-1 and TRBJ2-3, with D maybe TRBD2 (7 bases). The CDR3 covers 15 residues. Germline values: CDR1 DFQATT, CDR2 SNEGSKA (reference sequence). Trimming shortened V by 6 bases and J by 10 bases, and 26 bases separated the two germline ends. CDR3 sequence reads: CSAEGGTDKGKAQYF. The CDR3 region has the DNA TGCAGTGCCGAGGGGGGGACTGATAAGGGTAAGGCGCAGTATTTT.

This clonotype was picked up many times. The chain links TRBV27 to TRBJ2-5, with TRBD2 matching over 11 bases. Judging by the DNA end, TRBJ2-1 fits better; the J call may be wrong. This CDR3 has 18 amino acids. The germline V gene encodes CDR1 MNHEY and CDR2 SMNVEV (reference sequence). The CDR3 reads CASSPLESLAGVRNEQFF. The CDR3 nucleotides read TGTGCCAGCAGCCCACTCGAATCACTAGCGGGGGTTCGCAATGAGCAGTTCTTC.

On this clonotype: A single base separates this from a much larger clone, so it may be a read error. CDR3 protein: CASSPGRSYNSALHF. The CDR3 nucleotides read TGTGCCAGCTCACCGGGTCGCTCCTATAATTCAGCCCTCCACTTT. The chain joins TRBV18 to TRBJ1-6, with D uncertain. Per germline, CDR1 KGHSH and CDR2 LQKENI. The CDR3 has 15 amino acids.

This clonotype was recorded many times. The chain joins TRBV7-9 to TRBJ1-4; D is ambiguous. This CDR3 is built from 12 residues. Germline V CDR1 and CDR2: SEHNR, FQNEAQ (reference sequence). V lost 5 bases, J lost 8 bases, and 9 bases lay in between. CDR3 in amino acids: CASSRGGEKLFF. For the CDR3, the DNA is TGTGCCAGCAGCCGCGGAGGCGAAAAACTGTTTTTT.

This clonotype was counted at least ten times. The V call is TRBV27, the J call TRBJ1-1, with D possibly being TRBD1 (5 bases). Per germline, CDR1 MNHEY and CDR2 SMNVEV (reference sequence). V was shortened by 6 bases and J by 4 bases, with 15 bases between the two germline ends. The CDR3 is 14 amino acids. The CDR3 region has the DNA TGTGCCAGCAGACGACGGGGGGAGGGCACTGAAGCTTTCTTT. As protein: CASRRRGEGTEAFF.

The sample holds many counts of this clonotype. CDR3 coding DNA: TGTGCCAGCTCATCTCGACAGGGGAATTACAATGAGCAGTTCTTC. Protein: CASSSRQGNYNEQFF. The chain employs TRBV18 and TRBJ2-1; 8 bases agree with TRBD1. Germline V lookup: CDR1 KGHSH, CDR2 LQKENI. The J segment lost 4 bases and the V segment lost 5 bases, leaving 7 bases of the junction unmatched. The CDR3 has 15 residues.

This clonotype occurred many times. One end of the junction is discordant with germline, which a read error may explain. The chain employs TRBV15 and TRBJ1-4; possibly TRBD1 for D (5 bases). This CDR3 is 16 amino acids long. Germline lookup yields CDR1 LNHNV and CDR2 YYDKDF (reference sequence). CDR3 DNA: TGTGCCACCAGCGGAGAACAGGTTGCAACTAATGAAAAACTGTTTTTT. Protein product: CATSGEQVATNEKLFF.

This clonotype was picked up many times. The V gene is TRBV12-3 or TRBV12-4, the J gene TRBJ2-7; 7 bases match TRBD1. CDR3 length equals 14 residues. Unmatched junction bases numbered 7, after V lost 6 bases and J lost 2 bases. The CDR3 is CASSRQGGAYEQYF. CDR3 nucleotides: TGTGCCAGCAGCAGACAGGGTGGTGCCTACGAGCAGTACTTC.

This clonotype was picked up many times. This sequence joins TRBV6-1 and TRBJ2-5, with D uncertain. V shed 7 bases and J shed 2 bases, with 20 bases lying between them. Per the germline V gene, CDR1 is MNHNS and CDR2 is SASEGT. The CDR3 extends over 16 amino acids. The CDR3 DNA is TGTGCCAGCACCCTGGAAGGCCCCGCGAATCAAGAGACCCAGTACTTC. It specifies CASTLEGPANQETQYF.

This clonotype appeared many times. This sequence joins TRBV12-3 or TRBV12-4 and TRBJ1-5; D is unresolved. Trimming removed 6 bases at V and 2 bases at J, with 20 bases between. The CDR3 contains 17 residues. This CDR3 reads CASSLDPNLVGNQPQHF. The CDR3 region has the DNA TGTGCCAGCAGCCTAGACCCTAACCTGGTTGGCAATCAGCCCCAGCATTTT.

The CDR3 DNA sequence: TGTGCCAGCAGCCTCTCAGGGGACACCATATACACCGGGGAGCTGTTTTTT. Protein product: CASSLSGDTIYTGELFF. This chain uses TRBV7-9 with TRBJ2-2; possible D gene TRBD1, 6 bases. The V end lost 5 bases, the J end lost 3 bases, and 19 bases lay between the germline ends. The CDR3 covers 17 residues. The germline CDR1 and CDR2 sequences are SEHNR and FQNEAQ (reference sequence). Variable domain in full (rest from reference TRBV7-9 and TRBJ2-2): DTGVSQNPRHKITKRGQNVTFRCDPISEHNRLYWYRQTLGQGPEFLTYFQNEAQLEKSRLLSDRFSAERPKGSFSTLEIQRTEQGDSAMYLCASSLSGDTIYTGELFFGEGSRLTVL.

The chain employs TRBV29-1 and TRBJ2-2; the D gene is possibly TRBD1 (5 bases). Trimming stripped 6 bases from V and 1 base from J, with 12 bases between. Germline V gene data show CDR1 as SQVTM and CDR2 as ANQGSEA. CDR3 length equals 14 residues. The CDR3 nucleotides read TGCAGCGTCGTGATTCAGGGGAACACCGGGGAGCTGTTTTTT. This translates into CSVVIQGNTGELFF.

This clonotype was observed many times. The V call is TRBV28, the J call TRBJ2-3, with 7 bases matching TRBD2. The CDR3 is 16 residues long. Germline assignment: CDR1 MDHEN and CDR2 SYDVKM. With V trimmed by 3 bases and J by 3 bases, 9 bases remained unmatched. This CDR3 reads CASSFAGEVRTDTQYF. The CDR3 DNA follows: TGTGCCAGCAGTTTTGCGGGAGAGGTCAGAACAGATACGCAGTATTTT.

For this clonotype: Just one base apart from a much larger clone, this may be a read error. The chain is built from TRBV9 and TRBJ1-1; D is perhaps TRBD1 (5 bases). The germline V gene has CDR1 SGDLS and CDR2 YYNGEE. The CDR3 sequence is 13 residues long. Trimming shortened V by 3 bases and J by 0 bases, and 6 bases separated the two germline ends. This chain's CDR3 is CASSEGLNTEAFF. The CDR3 DNA sequence: TGTGCCAGCAGCGAGGGGTTGAACACTGAAGCTTTCTTT.

The sample holds many counts of this clonotype. The chain couples TRBV28 to TRBJ2-7; D unclear. The CDR3 is 14 residues long. V shed 6 bases and J shed 5 bases, with 17 bases lying between them. Looked up from germline, CDR1 is MDHEN and CDR2 is SYDVKM. DNA for the CDR3: TGTGCCAGCAGCAAAGGACGCGTTCTCCACGAGCAGTACTTC. It yields the protein CASSKGRVLHEQYF.